This TCR beta chain was captured in a study of T cells in Graves' hyperthyroidism and ophthalmopathy. General study points: Blood held most thyroid clonotypes expanded above 0.001 frequency. A model built on 13 V-J features separated ophthalmopathy from stable hyperthyroidism.

Authors of the study amplified TCR beta CDR3 regions from RNA transcripts. First-round RT-PCR of the TCR CDR3 relied on the HTBI primer set. TCRdb passed the multiplex PCR reads through MiXCR, listing each CDR3 protein once. Among fewer than 700,000 distinct CDR3 sequences listed, around 15% were seen once. Each 10 ml fresh peripheral blood draw supplied the PBMCs. V shed 3 bases and J shed 3 bases, with 6 bases lying between them. Germline V gene sequence: CDR1 LNHDA, CDR2 SQIVND (reference sequence). The CDR3 is 13 amino acids. Details on this clonotype: Its specificity is unknown.

This rearrangement joins TRBV19 to TRBJ2-1; D uncertain. The receptor was isolated from a woman aged 25 to 39 with Graves' hyperthyroidism. Material: blood. The CDR3 region is CASSIRFYNEQFF. The CDR3 bases are TGTGCCAGTAGTATCCGGTTCTACAATGAGCAGTTCTTC.